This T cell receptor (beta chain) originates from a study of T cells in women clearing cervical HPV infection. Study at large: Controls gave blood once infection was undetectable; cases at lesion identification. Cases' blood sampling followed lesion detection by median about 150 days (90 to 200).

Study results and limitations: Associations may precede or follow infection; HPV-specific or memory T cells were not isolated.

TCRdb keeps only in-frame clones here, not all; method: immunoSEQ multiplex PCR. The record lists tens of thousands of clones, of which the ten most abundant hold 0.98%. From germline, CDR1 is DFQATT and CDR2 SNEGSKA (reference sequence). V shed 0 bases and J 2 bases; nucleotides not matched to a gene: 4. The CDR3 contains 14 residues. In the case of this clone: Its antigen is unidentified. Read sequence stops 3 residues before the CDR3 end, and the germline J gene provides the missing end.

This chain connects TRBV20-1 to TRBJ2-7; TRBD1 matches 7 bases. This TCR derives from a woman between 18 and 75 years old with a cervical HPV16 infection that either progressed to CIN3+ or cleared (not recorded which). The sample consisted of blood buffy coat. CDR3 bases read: TGCAGTGCTAGAGATCGGGACAGAACCTACGAG. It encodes CSARDRDRTYE. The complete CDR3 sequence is CSARDRDRTYEQYF.